These 30 T cell receptor beta chains came from one sample sequenced in a study of blood T cells in healthy people across ages. PCR was performed a second time for about 6 to 11 cycles using a sample-barcoded 5' primer and a J-beta primer mix. TCRdb recomputed calls from the 5' RACE reads with MiXCR, one row per CDR3 protein. The sample lists fewer than 950,000 distinct CDR3 sequences, roughly 50% occurring once. The sample consisted of blood. The receptor set was obtained from a man older than 75 in good health.

This chain connects TRBV2 to TRBJ2-4; the D is unclear. The J call may be incorrect, as the DNA end agrees better with TRBJ2-7. The CDR3 is 15 residues long. The V gene's germline CDR1 is SNHLY and CDR2 FYNNEI. CDR3 residues: CASSDEAAPTAEQYF. The CDR3 coding sequence is TGTGCCAGCAGTGACGAGGCAGCCCCGACGGCCGAGCAGTACTTC.

This clonotype occurred a few times. The chain combines TRBV29-1 with TRBJ2-7, with 8 bases matching TRBD2. With 8 bases clipped from V and 7 bases from J, the junction kept 13 bases outside the gene matches. CDR3 size: 13 residues. Germline V gene data show CDR1 as SQVTM and CDR2 as ANQGSEA. The CDR3 coding sequence is TGCAGCACGATAGGAACCCCGGGGGGGGAGCAGTACTTC. It codes for CSTIGTPGGEQYF.

The rearrangement links TRBV4-1 to TRBJ2-1; TRBD1 aligns across 7 bases. The trim removed 4 bases at V and 8 bases at J, leaving 8 bases unmatched. Germline V CDR1 and CDR2: MGHRA, YSYEKL. The CDR3 has 14 amino acids. The CDR3 DNA reads TGCGCCAGCAGCCCGACAGGGTCCCAGGATGAGCAGTTCTTC. Amino acid sequence: CASSPTGSQDEQFF.

In its sample, this clonotype was seen a few times. CDR3 in amino acids: CASSVGGLGGYEQYF. The DNA of the CDR3 is TGTGCCAGCAGCGTAGGGGGACTAGGGGGCTACGAGCAGTACTTC. This chain joins TRBV9 and TRBJ2-7; TRBD2 matches 8 bases. The germline V gene has CDR1 SGDLS and CDR2 YYNGEE. The CDR3 is 15 residues long. V lost 0 bases, J lost 3 bases, and 5 bases stayed unmatched.

The chain carries TRBV9 and TRBJ1-1; 9 positions agree with TRBD1. Looked up from germline, CDR1 is SGDLS and CDR2 is YYNGEE. The CDR3 runs to 18 residues. V shed 4 bases and J 4 bases; nucleotides not matched to a gene: 17. The CDR3 DNA sequence: TGTGCCAGCAGCTCAAATATAGGACAGGGGCCCGGGGGCACTGAAGCTTTCTTT. Protein sequence: CASSSNIGQGPGGTEAFF. Complete variable domain (other parts from reference TRBV9 and TRBJ1-1): DSGVTQTPKHLITATGQRVTLRCSPRSGDLSVYWYQQSLDQGLQFLIQYYNGEERAKGNILERFSAQQFPDLHSELNLSSLELGDSALYFCASSSNIGQGPGGTEAFFGQGTRLTVV.

In this sample, this clonotype turned up a few times. The rearrangement uses TRBV29-1 and TRBJ2-3; TRBD2 might be the D (6 bases). The CDR3 runs to 15 residues. The germline CDR1 and CDR2 sequences are SQVTM and ANQGSEA. V was clipped by 5 bases and J by 2 bases, with 17 bases between them. The CDR3 DNA reads as TGCAGCGTTTACCCGGGACTTATCGCCACAGATACGCAGTATTTT. Translating it yields CSVYPGLIATDTQYF.

Comment on this clonotype: The junction and the germline gene differ at one end; a read error may be behind it. The chain links TRBV11-2 to TRBJ1-1; D gene ambiguous. The CDR3 has 13 residues. Per germline, CDR1 SGHAT and CDR2 FQNNGV. The CDR3 loop is CASSARERTEAFF. CDR3 DNA sequence: TGCGCCAGCAGCGCTAGGGAGAGGACTGAAGCTTTCTTT.

This clonotype has more than one count but fewer than ten. The V gene is TRBV9, the J gene TRBJ2-4, with 11 bases fitting TRBD2. The DNA end lines up better with TRBJ2-7; the J call may be wrong. CDR1 SGDLS and CDR2 YYNGEE come from the germline V gene. The CDR3 covers 15 residues. In nucleotides, the CDR3 is TGTGCCAGCAGCTTAGGTCCGGGACTAGCGGTCGAGCAGTACTTC. It is translated as CASSLGPGLAVEQYF.

This clonotype was observed at least ten times. The chain employs TRBV7-2 and TRBJ1-5; D is unresolved. In germline, CDR1 is SGHTA, CDR2 FQGNSA. The CDR3 is 13 residues long. Trimming took off 3 bases at V and 3 bases at J, with 6 bases between the two ends. This CDR3 reads CASSLGFNQPQHF. DNA of the CDR3: TGTGCCAGCAGCTTGGGGTTCAATCAGCCCCAGCATTTT. Full variable domain (missing parts from reference TRBV7-2 and TRBJ1-5): GAGVSQSPSNKVTEKGKDVELRCDPISGHTALYWYRQSLGQGLEFLIYFQGNSAPDKSGLPSDRFSAERTGGSVSTLTIQRTQQEDSAVYLCASSLGFNQPQHFGDGTRLSIL.

This clonotype was counted a few times. This sequence joins TRBV11-2 and TRBJ2-3; D possibly corresponds to TRBD1 (5 bases). The CDR3 is 13 residues long. Germline V CDR1 and CDR2: SGHAT, FQNNGV. V lost 1 base, J lost 14 bases, and 16 bases lay in between. The DNA of the CDR3 is TGTGCCAGCAGCTTAGTCCCAGGACAATACGCGTATTTT. This encodes CASSLVPGQYAYF.

The J gene is TRBJ2-7, the V gene TRBV5-1; 11 nucleotides line up with TRBD2. Germline CDR1 is SGHRS and CDR2 is YFSETQ. V lost 2 bases, J lost 6 bases, and 10 bases stayed unmatched. This CDR3 spans 16 amino acids. CDR3: CASSLTTSGAPCEQYF. CDR3 DNA: TGCGCCAGCAGCTTAACGACTAGCGGGGCACCTTGCGAGCAGTACTTC. The complete variable domain, with remaining parts taken from reference TRBV5-1 and TRBJ2-7, reads KAGVTQTPRYLIKTRGQQVTLSCSPISGHRSVSWYQQTPGQGLQFLFEYFSETQRNKGNFPGRFSGRQFSNSRSEMNVSTLELGDSALYLCASSLTTSGAPCEQYFGPGTRLTVT.

As to this clonotype: One end of the junction fails to match germline, which may point to a read error. V gene TRBV7-7 combines with J gene TRBJ1-6; D ambiguous. CDR1 is SSHAT, CDR2 FNYEAQ, per germline (reference sequence). The CDR3 covers 13 residues. As DNA, the CDR3 is TGTGCTAGCAGCCCCGGCGGGGATTCACCCCTCCACTTT. Encoded protein: CASSPGGDSPLHF.

V gene TRBV10-1 combines with J gene TRBJ2-4; D uncertain. The J call may be mistaken, given a closer DNA end match to TRBJ2-7. The germline V gene encodes CDR1 WNHNN and CDR2 SYGVQD (reference sequence). The CDR3 sequence is 12 residues long. The CDR3 spells CASSRRYYEQYF. DNA for the CDR3: TGCGCCAGCAGTAGGCGGTACTACGAGCAGTACTTC.

This clonotype was counted a single time. This sequence joins TRBV4-2 and TRBJ2-5; 8 nucleotides align to TRBD2. There are 16 residues in the CDR3. J gave up 4 bases and V 0 bases, and 7 bases lay outside the gene matches. Germline V CDR1 and CDR2: LGHNA, YNFKEQ. DNA of the CDR3: TGTGCCAGCAGCCAAGATCCAAGCGGGGGAGGAGAGACCCAGTACTTC. Translated, it gives CASSQDPSGGGETQYF.

The gene calls are TRBV2 and TRBJ2-5; unclear D gene. Germline CDR1 SNHLY, CDR2 FYNNEI. The CDR3 contains 17 residues. Trimming removed 6 bases at V and 2 bases at J, with 22 bases between. The CDR3 loop reads CASSTSLKDTAQETQYF. DNA for the CDR3: TGTGCCAGCAGCACCTCGTTAAAAGACACAGCACAAGAGACCCAGTACTTC.

The chain employs TRBV7-9 and TRBJ2-5, with a tentative D call TRBD1 (5 bases). The DNA matches TRBJ2-1 better at its end, which makes the J call doubtful. The CDR3 has 14 amino acids. In germline, CDR1 is SEHNR, CDR2 FQNEAQ (reference sequence). The CDR3 bases are TGTGCCAGCAACATCATGACAGACCAAGAGACCCAGTTCTTC. Amino acids: CASNIMTDQETQFF.

The chain uses TRBV20-1 and TRBJ2-3; 11 positions match TRBD1. The germline V gene has CDR1 DFQATT and CDR2 SNEGSKA (reference sequence). This CDR3 has 13 amino acids. The CDR3 bases are TGCAGCGGGACAGGGGGTCGAACAGATACGCAGTATTTT. As protein: CSGTGGRTDTQYF.

The chain recombines TRBV7-6 with TRBJ2-5; 7 bases line up with TRBD2. CDR1 is SGHVS, CDR2 FNYEAQ, per germline. The junction had 4 bases not matched to a gene; V was cut back by 4 bases and J by 2 bases. The CDR3 contains 14 residues. In DNA, the CDR3 is TGTGCCAGCAGCTCCGGACTAGGACAAGAGACCCAGTACTTC. Its translation is CASSSGLGQETQYF.

The chain has TRBV25-1 and TRBJ2-7, with D hard to call. V was shortened by 3 bases and J by 2 bases, with 8 bases between the two germline ends. This CDR3 spans 13 amino acids. The germline V gene encodes CDR1 MGHDK and CDR2 SYGVNS. The CDR3 DNA reads TGTGCCAGCAGTGAGGGGAATACCTACGAGCAGTACTTC. Translating it yields CASSEGNTYEQYF.

This chain joins TRBV5-1 and TRBJ1-5; D ambiguous. The germline V and J ends were trimmed by 4 bases and 3 bases, with 14 bases remaining between them. Germline V gene lookup returns CDR1 SGHRS and CDR2 YFSETQ. This CDR3 spans 15 amino acids. The CDR3 sequence: CASSTDGGFNQPQHF. As DNA, the CDR3 is TGCGCCAGCAGCACCGACGGAGGCTTCAATCAGCCCCAGCATTTT. Full variable domain (missing parts from reference TRBV5-1 and TRBJ1-5): KAGVTQTPRYLIKTRGQQVTLSCSPISGHRSVSWYQQTPGQGLQFLFEYFSETQRNKGNFPGRFSGRQFSNSRSEMNVSTLELGDSALYLCASSTDGGFNQPQHFGDGTRLSIL.

This chain joins TRBV19 and TRBJ2-1, with 12 bases matching TRBD2. Germline V CDR1 and CDR2: LNHDA, SQIVND (reference sequence). The V segment lost 5 bases and the J segment 2 bases; nucleotides outside the gene matches: 16. The length of the CDR3 is 20 residues. In DNA, the CDR3 is TGTGCCAGTAGTCCTCAGAGGCTAGCGGGAGGGCCCGAGACCTACAATGAGCAGTTCTTC. Its protein product is CASSPQRLAGGPETYNEQFF.

In the case of this clonotype: A read error may be the cause here, since a much bigger clone is one base away. The chain has TRBV9 and TRBJ2-3; 7 nucleotides line up with TRBD1. The CDR3 length is 15 residues. Germline V gives CDR1 SGDLS, CDR2 YYNGEE. CDR3 sequence (DNA): TGTGCCAGCAGCCCGCGGACAGGACTCACAGATGCGCAGTATTTT. Its protein is CASSPRTGLTDAQYF. The entire variable domain, with the rest obtained from reference TRBV9 and TRBJ2-3, is as follows: DSGVTQTPKHLITATGQRVTLRCSPRSGDLSVYWYQQSLDQGLQFLIQYYNGEERAKGNILERFSAQQFPDLHSELNLSSLELGDSALYFCASSPRTGLTDAQYFGPGTRLTVL.

This clonotype was detected a few times. The chain joins TRBV20-1 to TRBJ2-3; D is possibly TRBD2 (5 bases). CDR1 and CDR2 (germline): DFQATT, SNEGSKA (reference sequence). The CDR3 totals 19 residues. V lost 6 bases and J lost 2, with 30 bases in between. In DNA, the CDR3 is TGCAGTGCCCGGCCGGGGTTGGGCAGATTAAAGGACTCCACAGATACGCAGTATTTT. Translated, it gives CSARPGLGRLKDSTDTQYF.

The chain joins TRBV29-1 to TRBJ1-1; 7 bases are a match to TRBD1. Germline-derived CDR1 and CDR2 are SQVTM and ANQGSEA. V was clipped by 7 bases and J by 1 base; unmatched bases: 18. This CDR3 has 17 residues. The CDR3 DNA is TGCAGCGGCCACCAGAGACAGGGACTCCGGTGGAACACTGAAGCTTTCTTT. This sequence encodes CSGHQRQGLRWNTEAFF.

V and J are TRBV14 and TRBJ2-3; TRBD1 is a possible D gene (5 bases). This CDR3 spans 15 amino acids. V lost 2 bases and J lost 5, with 14 bases in between. Germline CDR1 SGHDN, CDR2 FVKESK. CDR3 loop: CASSQLSLQGDTQYF. The CDR3 coding sequence is TGTGCCAGCAGCCAATTGAGCCTCCAGGGAGATACGCAGTATTTT.

The chain employs TRBV20-1 and TRBJ2-5, with D possibly called TRBD1 or TRBD2 (5 bases each). The J call is doubtful: the DNA matches TRBJ2-7 better. The V gene's germline CDR1 is DFQATT and CDR2 SNEGSKA (reference sequence). The CDR3 is 12 amino acids. The chain's CDR3 is CSAGTVLYEQYF. In DNA, the CDR3 is TGCAGTGCCGGGACCGTCCTCTACGAGCAGTACTTC.

V gene TRBV7-2 combines with J gene TRBJ2-3; tentatively, D is TRBD2 (5 bases). With 5 bases removed from V and 6 bases from J, the gap between germline ends came to 12 bases. CDR1 SGHTA and CDR2 FQGNSA come from the germline V gene. This CDR3 contains 13 residues. Here the CDR3 reads CASSALRGDTQYF. For the CDR3, the DNA is TGTGCCAGCAGCGCCCTCCGAGGGGATACGCAGTATTTT.

V and J are TRBV25-1 and TRBJ2-7; 9 positions agree with TRBD2. CDR1 is MGHDK, CDR2 SYGVNS, per germline. This CDR3 has 15 amino acids. V lost 5 bases and J lost 4; bases outside the gene matches: 9. The CDR3 region has the DNA TGTGCCAGCAGTAGCGGGAGGCCCTTGGGTTACGAGCAGTACTTC. Encoded protein: CASSSGRPLGYEQYF.

Only a few counts were recorded for this clonotype. The chain links TRBV7-9 to TRBJ2-3; the D is unclear. Looked up from germline, CDR1 is SEHNR and CDR2 is FQNEAQ (reference sequence). This CDR3 has 15 amino acids. Between the trimmed V and J ends, which lost 4 bases and 4 bases, there was a span of 15 bases. The CDR3 protein is CASSSRVGSADTQYF. CDR3 sequence (DNA): TGTGCCAGCAGCTCAAGGGTTGGGTCCGCAGATACGCAGTATTTT.

The rearrangement links TRBV12-3 or TRBV12-4 to TRBJ1-6; TRBD1 agrees at 8 bases. The length of the CDR3 is 14 residues. J lost 9 bases, V lost 5 bases, and 6 bases had no gene match. CDR3 sequence: CASSLTGAASPLHF. CDR3 sequence (DNA): TGTGCCAGCAGTCTGACAGGGGCAGCTTCACCCCTCCACTTT.